The 21 T cell receptor beta chains given below trace back to one sample, sequenced in a study of CD8+ T cells in alopecia areata. Specified treatment: oral pan-JAK inhibitor, 5-10 mg twice daily. RNA, once extracted, was reverse transcribed into cDNA for use as the sequencing template. Profiling relied on immunoSEQ multiplex PCR, and the TCRdb table lists in-frame clones only, not all of them. The sample contains 200,000 to 250,000 clones, about three fifths of which appear only once. Source: CD4+ T cells sorted from blood, taken at week 4, from a patient treated with tofacitinib. The source is a human donor with alopecia areata.

A word on this clone: Distinct nucleotide sequences in the sample also encode this CDR3. The chain carries TRBV29-1 and TRBJ1-5; a possible D gene is TRBD1 (5 bases). Trimming removed 4 bases at V and 5 bases at J, with 9 bases between. CDR1 and CDR2 (germline): SQVTM, ANQGSEA. This CDR3 is built from 12 residues. The CDR3 here is CSVGQGDQPQHF. The CDR3 coding sequence is TGCAGCGTTGGGCAGGGAGATCAGCCCCAGCATTTT.

This clone was seen more than once but under ten times. The rearrangement uses TRBV5-1 and TRBJ2-3, with 11 bases that match TRBD2. Germline V gene sequence: CDR1 SGHRS, CDR2 YFSETQ. The V and J ends lost 1 base and 3 bases, in that order; junction bases with no gene match: 7. This CDR3 has 17 amino acids. CDR3 region: CASSLRIAGGPTDTQYF. CDR3 sequence (DNA): TGCGCCAGCAGCTTGAGAATAGCGGGGGGGCCGACAGATACGCAGTATTTT.

The rearrangement uses TRBV29-1 and TRBJ1-2; no reliable D call. V lost 3 bases to trimming and J lost 0 bases, with 8 bases between them. Looked up from germline, CDR1 is SQVTM and CDR2 is ANQGSEA. This CDR3 is 13 amino acids long. CDR3 region: CSVEGLPNYGYTF. The CDR3 nucleotides are TGCAGCGTTGAGGGCCTTCCTAACTATGGCTACACCTTC.

This clone was counted between two and nine times. J is TRBJ2-3 and V is TRBV27, with TRBD2 identical over 10 bases. V was clipped by 6 bases and J by 2 bases; unmatched bases: 2. CDR3 length: 14 amino acids. The V gene's germline CDR1 is MNHEY and CDR2 SMNVEV (reference sequence). CDR3 sequence (DNA): TGTGCCAGCAGGCTAGCGGGGGTCACAGATACGCAGTATTTT. Translating it yields CASRLAGVTDTQYF.

The chain links TRBV11-1 to TRBJ1-2; D perhaps matches TRBD1 (5 bases). V was cut by 4 bases and J by 2 bases, with 14 bases left in between. The CDR3 length is 15 residues. Germline-derived CDR1 and CDR2 are SGHAT and FQDESV (reference sequence). Here the CDR3 reads CASSSQGQENYGYTF. CDR3 DNA sequence: TGTGCCAGCAGCTCCCAGGGCCAGGAAAACTATGGCTACACCTTC.

The sample holds many counts of this clone. The CDR3 region has the DNA TGTGCCTCAGCTCGGACAGGGAGGACCACTGAAGCTTTCTTT. This codes for CASARTGRTTEAFF. The chain has TRBV19 and TRBJ1-1; 8 nucleotides line up with TRBD1. The CDR3 consists of 14 residues. Germline V CDR1 and CDR2: LNHDA, SQIVND (reference sequence). V trimming: 11 bases; J trimming: 4 bases; junction bases outside the gene matches: 12. Variable domain in full (rest from reference TRBV19 and TRBJ1-1): DGGITQSPKYLFRKEGQNVTLSCEQNLNHDAMYWYRQDPGQGLRLIYYSQIVNDFQKGDIAEGYSVSREKKESFPLTVTSAQKNPTAFYLCASARTGRTTEAFFGQGTRLTVV.

This clone has a handful of counts. V gene TRBV4-1 combines with J gene TRBJ1-5, with D possibly being TRBD1 (5 bases). This CDR3 comprises 13 residues. In germline, CDR1 is MGHRA, CDR2 YSYEKL. Trimming removed 0 bases at V and 7 bases at J, with 7 bases between. The CDR3: CASSQDGGQPQHF. CDR3 nucleotides: TGCGCCAGCAGCCAAGATGGGGGACAGCCCCAGCATTTT.

The rearrangement uses TRBV5-1 and TRBJ1-1, with D perhaps TRBD1 (5 bases). Germline CDR1 reads SGHRS; CDR2 reads YFSETQ. Trimming removed 6 bases from V and 5 bases from J, with 14 bases in between. This CDR3 is 13 amino acids long. CDR3 in amino acids: CASTARDGTEAFF. CDR3 in DNA: TGCGCCAGCACCGCCAGGGACGGGACTGAAGCTTTCTTT.

The sample holds a few counts of this clone. V usage is TRBV29-1 and J usage is TRBJ2-1; D remains unclear. Deletions cut 4 bases from V and 9 bases from J, with 22 bases between. The CDR3 runs to 15 residues. Germline loops: CDR1 SQVTM, CDR2 ANQGSEA. CDR3 DNA sequence: TGCAGCGTTGGGCCCCTGCTTCAGGCTCATGTTGAGCAGTTCTTC. Translation gives CSVGPLLQAHVEQFF.

As regards this clone: The sample has other DNA sequences that encode this CDR3 too. The chain links TRBV29-1 to TRBJ1-1, with a weak D call TRBD1 (5 bases). Per germline, CDR1 SQVTM and CDR2 ANQGSEA. The CDR3 length is 12 residues. V lost 6 bases, J lost 0 bases, and 8 bases lay in between. CDR3 loop: CSVGGMNTEAFF. The CDR3 DNA sequence: TGCAGCGTCGGGGGGATGAACACTGAAGCTTTCTTT. Looking up the rest from reference TRBV29-1 and TRBJ1-1 gives the full variable domain: SAVISQKPSRDICQRGTSLTIQCQVDSQVTMMFWYRQQPGQSLTLIATANQGSEATYESGFVIDKFPISRPNLTFSTLTVSNMSPEDSSIYLCSVGGMNTEAFFGQGTRLTVV.

V is TRBV29-1 and J is TRBJ2-5; D remains unclear. The better agreement between TRBJ2-7 and the DNA end casts doubt on the J call. The CDR3 spans 12 residues. Germline lookup yields CDR1 SQVTM and CDR2 ANQGSEA. CDR3: CSVEGPNYEQYF. CDR3 DNA sequence: TGCAGCGTTGAAGGGCCCAACTACGAGCAGTACTTC.

The CDR3 loop is CASSQRTGKQETQYF. The DNA for the CDR3 is TGTGCCAGCAGCCAAAGGACAGGGAAACAAGAGACCCAGTACTTC. The chain links TRBV14 to TRBJ2-5; 8 positions match TRBD1. The CDR3 totals 15 residues. Germline V lookup: CDR1 SGHDN, CDR2 FVKESK. Trimming cost V 2 bases and J 2 bases; bases outside gene matches: 4. The entire variable domain, with the rest obtained from reference TRBV14 and TRBJ2-5, is as follows: EAGVTQFPSHSVIEKGQTVTLRCDPISGHDNLYWYRRVMGKEIKFLLHFVKESKQDESGMPNNRFLAERTGGTYSTLKVQPAELEDSGVYFCASSQRTGKQETQYFGPGTRLLVL.

CDR3 in DNA: TGCGCCAGCAGCTTGTTTGGGGACGAAAGAGGCTACACCTTC. Its protein product is CASSLFGDERGYTF. V and J are TRBV5-1 and TRBJ1-2, with a weak D call TRBD1 (5 bases). The CDR3 loop spans 14 amino acids. Germline V CDR1 and CDR2: SGHRS, YFSETQ. V was shortened by 1 base and J by 8 bases, with 15 bases between the two germline ends.

The chain couples TRBV30 to TRBJ2-7; the D gene is possibly TRBD2 (5 bases). The CDR3 has 13 residues. V was clipped by 5 bases and J by 3 bases, with 14 bases between them. Looked up from germline, CDR1 is GTSNPN and CDR2 is SVGIG (reference sequence). CDR3: CAWARDTIYEQYF. CDR3 in DNA: TGTGCCTGGGCCCGGGATACCATCTACGAGCAGTACTTC. Filled out from reference TRBV30 and TRBJ2-7, the complete variable domain reads SQTIHQWPATLVQPVGSPLSLECTVEGTSNPNLYWYRQAAGRGLQLLFYSVGIGQISSEVPQNLSASRPQDRQFILSSKKLLLSDSGFYLCAWARDTIYEQYFGPGTRLTVT.

This sequence joins TRBV5-1 and TRBJ2-1, with D possibly matching TRBD2 (6 bases). The V gene lost 4 bases and the J gene lost 8 bases, with 16 bases spanning the gap. CDR1 is SGHRS, CDR2 YFSETQ, per germline. This CDR3 comprises 14 residues. The CDR3 DNA reads TGCGCCAGCAGCCGGGACTCCCTCATCGATGAGCAGTTCTTC. This encodes CASSRDSLIDEQFF.

CDR3 DNA sequence: TGTGCCAGCAGTTACTCTGGGGCAGGGGGCGAACCCCTCCACTTT. Protein sequence: CASSYSGAGGEPLHF. V and J are TRBV6-6 and TRBJ1-6; TRBD1 agrees at 8 bases. This CDR3 region has 15 residues. V gave up 0 bases and J gave up 12 bases; unmatched junction bases: 7. Germline V gene lookup returns CDR1 MNHNY and CDR2 SVGAGI (reference sequence).

The chain joins TRBV2 to TRBJ2-3; weak D call: TRBD2 (5 bases). CDR3 length: 15 residues. Trimming pared 6 bases from V and 0 bases from J, leaving 13 bases between. Germline V gene data show CDR1 as SNHLY and CDR2 as FYNNEI. The CDR3 spells CASSTSSLSTDTQYF. DNA of the CDR3: TGTGCCAGCAGCACTAGTTCCCTCAGCACAGATACGCAGTATTTT.

The chain employs TRBV30 and TRBJ1-2; D is unresolved. Germline V gene sequence: CDR1 GTSNPN, CDR2 SVGIG (reference sequence). The CDR3 contains 11 residues. The V end was cut by 4 bases, the J end by 3 bases, with 6 bases between. In DNA, the CDR3 is TGTGCCTGGACTTTCGACTATGGCTACACCTTC. Encoded protein: CAWTFDYGYTF.

The rearrangement joins TRBV25-1 to TRBJ2-1, with no clear D. The V gene's germline CDR1 is MGHDK and CDR2 SYGVNS. This CDR3 spans 11 amino acids. Trimming removed 4 bases at V and 8 bases at J, with 6 bases between. The CDR3 loop is CASSGWDEQFF. The DNA of the CDR3 is TGTGCCAGCAGTGGGTGGGATGAGCAGTTCTTC.

The sample holds a few counts of this clone. The chain employs TRBV18 and TRBJ1-5; D call uncertain. The V gene's germline CDR1 is KGHSH and CDR2 LQKENI. The CDR3 runs to 16 residues. V lost 1 base and J 5 bases, leaving 15 bases between the germline ends. CDR3 bases: TGTGCCAGCTCACCACTTCCCCGGGGTCCCCATCAGCCCCAGCATTTT. This sequence encodes CASSPLPRGPHQPQHF.

In its sample, this clone was seen a few times. The genes are TRBV9 and TRBJ1-2; maybe TRBD1 (5 bases). Germline loops: CDR1 SGDLS, CDR2 YYNGEE. The CDR3 covers 13 residues. Trimming removed 0 bases at V and 4 bases at J, with 7 bases between. Written as DNA, the CDR3 is TGTGCCAGCAGCGTAGCGGGGGGCTATGGCTACACCTTC. As protein: CASSVAGGYGYTF.